The 14 T cell receptor beta chains below all came from one sample that was sequenced in a study of blood T cell repertoires in COVID-19. Produced via immunoSEQ multiplex PCR; TCRdb's table is partial and in-frame only. The sample holds more than 250,000 clones, more than 75% seen once. The specimen was PBMCs or T cells enriched from blood (not recorded which). The receptors were gathered from a woman aged 25 to 45 who had recovered from COVID-19.

V usage is TRBV24-1 and J usage is TRBJ1-2; no firm D call. The CDR3 consists of 14 residues. V was cut by 2 bases and J by 2 bases, with 8 bases left in between. Germline CDR1 is KGHDR and CDR2 is SFDVKD. CDR3 sequence reads: CATSDSGLNYGYTF. CDR3 in DNA: TGTGCCACCAGTGATTCAGGACTCAACTATGGCTACACCTTC.

The chain is built from TRBV20-1 and TRBJ1-3; no clear D gene. Germline V lookup: CDR1 DFQATT, CDR2 SNEGSKA (reference sequence). Trimming took off 3 bases at V and 0 bases at J, with 9 bases between the two ends. There are 14 residues in the CDR3. The chain's CDR3 is CSASRTSSGNTIYF. In nucleotides, the CDR3 is TGCAGTGCTAGTAGGACTAGCTCTGGAAACACCATATATTTT.

CDR3 bases: TGTGCCAGCAGTTCTCGACAGGGGTATAACTATGGCTACACCTTC. Protein: CASSSRQGYNYGYTF. The chain couples TRBV6-5 to TRBJ1-2; 8 positions match TRBD1. After removal of 4 bases from V and 1 base from J, the junction contained 5 bases not matched to a gene. The CDR3 is 15 amino acids. Germline CDR1 MNHEY, CDR2 SVGAGI.

The J gene is TRBJ1-2, the V gene TRBV28, with no clear D. V shed 4 bases and J shed 3 bases, with 12 bases lying between them. Germline V gives CDR1 MDHEN, CDR2 SYDVKM. The CDR3 is 14 amino acids. The CDR3 bases are TGTGCCAGCAGTTCAGTGTTGGTTTACTATGGCTACACCTTC. Its protein product is CASSSVLVYYGYTF.

The chain combines TRBV12-3 or TRBV12-4 with TRBJ1-2; D may be TRBD1 (6 bases). V dropped 6 bases and J dropped 2 bases, with 10 bases sitting between them. This CDR3 comprises 13 residues. CDR3 loop: CASSWGLNYGYTF. The CDR3 DNA sequence: TGTGCCAGCAGCTGGGGGCTGAACTATGGCTACACCTTC.

Comment on this clone: Within the sample, other DNA sequences also encode this same CDR3. The CDR3 is CASSLAGLNTEAFF. CDR3 sequence (DNA): TGTGCCAGCAGCTTAGCGGGACTTAACACTGAAGCTTTCTTT. The gene calls are TRBV7-2 and TRBJ1-1, with D perhaps matching TRBD1 (5 bases). The CDR3 contains 14 residues. V lost 0 bases and J lost 2, with 7 bases in between. From germline, CDR1 is SGHTA and CDR2 FQGNSA. Supplemented by reference TRBV7-2 and TRBJ1-1, the full variable domain reads GAGVSQSPSNKVTEKGKDVELRCDPISGHTALYWYRQSLGQGLEFLIYFQGNSAPDKSGLPSDRFSAERTGGSVSTLTIQRTQQEDSAVYLCASSLAGLNTEAFFGQGTRLTVV.

This chain connects TRBV9 to TRBJ1-1; 7 bases line up with TRBD1. Germline-derived CDR1 and CDR2 are SGDLS and YYNGEE. The CDR3 has 14 amino acids. After removal of 0 bases from V and 5 bases from J, the junction contained 4 bases not matched to a gene. The DNA for the CDR3 is TGTGCCAGCAGCGTAGAAGACAGGGTAACTGAAGCTTTCTTT. This translates into CASSVEDRVTEAFF.

The rearrangement links TRBV4-3 to TRBJ2-1, with a weak D call TRBD1 (6 bases). Trimming shortened V by 4 bases and J by 5 bases, and 12 bases separated the two germline ends. Germline assignment: CDR1 LGHNA and CDR2 YSLEER. This CDR3 spans 14 amino acids. The CDR3 nucleotides are TGCGCCAGCAGCCTACAGGGTTCCCACAATGAGCAGTTCTTC. Its protein is CASSLQGSHNEQFF.

This clone was detected only once. At the DNA level, this CDR3 is encoded by other sequences in the same sample as well. This chain connects TRBV11-2 to TRBJ2-7, with TRBD2 identical over 8 bases. CDR1 and CDR2 (germline): SGHAT, FQNNGV. The V gene end was trimmed by 2 bases and the J gene end by 7 bases; junction bases not matched to a gene: 7. This CDR3 has 14 amino acids. DNA of the CDR3: TGTGCCAGCAGCTTATCAGCGGGAGCGGGGGAGCAGTACTTC. Its protein is CASSLSAGAGEQYF.

The chain employs TRBV28 and TRBJ1-2; TRBD1 agrees at 9 bases. V shed 5 bases and J 4 bases; nucleotides not matched to a gene: 5. Per the germline V gene, CDR1 is MDHEN and CDR2 is SYDVKM. The CDR3 covers 14 residues. CDR3 protein: CASSQQGAVYGYTF. CDR3 sequence (DNA): TGTGCCAGCAGTCAACAGGGGGCGGTCTATGGCTACACCTTC.

The J gene is TRBJ2-2, the V gene TRBV7-6; D may be TRBD1 (5 bases). CDR1 and CDR2 (germline): SGHVS, FNYEAQ. CDR3 length: 15 residues. Trimming cost V 5 bases and J 7 bases, with 17 bases left between them. The CDR3 DNA sequence: TGTGCCAGCAGCCTCAGACACAGGTCGGGCGGGGAGCTGTTTTTT. It specifies CASSLRHRSGGELFF.

The gene calls are TRBV5-4 and TRBJ2-1; TRBD2 agrees at 12 bases. The ends lost 4 bases at V and 7 bases at J; junction bases unmatched: 9. The CDR3 runs 16 residues. Germline-derived CDR1 and CDR2 are SGHNT and YYREEE (reference sequence). CDR3 in amino acids: CASSTQLAGGPNEQFF. CDR3 sequence (DNA): TGTGCCAGCAGCACCCAGCTAGCGGGGGGGCCGAATGAGCAGTTCTTC.

This rearrangement joins TRBV3-1 (or the pseudogene TRBV3-2) to TRBJ1-1; D is ambiguous. V dropped 1 base and J dropped 7 bases, with 10 bases sitting between them. The germline V gene encodes CDR1 LGHDT and CDR2 YNNKEL (reference sequence). The CDR3 is 13 residues long. The CDR3 nucleotides are TGTGCCAGCAGCCAAGTCAGAGGGATTGAAGCTTTCTTT. Residues: CASSQVRGIEAFF.

The genes are TRBV7-9 and TRBJ2-3; perhaps TRBD2 as D (5 bases). V was pared by 5 bases and J by 2 bases, with 11 bases between. Germline V gene sequence: CDR1 SEHNR, CDR2 FQNEAQ (reference sequence). There are 14 residues in the CDR3. The CDR3 is CASSLDSSTDTQYF. CDR3 in DNA: TGTGCCAGCAGCCTGGACTCTTCCACAGATACGCAGTATTTT.